This T cell receptor (beta chain) is drawn from a study of beta chain features in type 1 diabetes. On the study more broadly: No patient-donor differences in age, gender, total cells or subset yield. Examination spanned some 100 million sorted cells from all samples.

The CDR3 is 14 residues long. Per germline, CDR1 MNHEY and CDR2 SVGAGI. The ends were cut back, 6 bases at V and 0 bases at J, with 9 bases in the middle. This clone was observed a handful of times. Reverse transcription of all isolated RNA meant that expressed TCRB transcripts were sequenced. Method: immunoSEQ multiplex PCR; TCRdb's copy keeps in-frame clones and lacks some. The sample lists roughly 350,000 clones, roughly 9.6% occurring once. This rearrangement joins TRBV6-5 to TRBJ1-3; tentative D call: TRBD1 (5 bases). What was sequenced was naive CD4+ T cells from blood. The sequence was collected from a woman under 40 in good health. This chain's CDR3 is CASSPTDSGNTIYF. The CDR3 nucleotides read TGTGCCAGCAGCCCGACAGACTCTGGAAACACCATATATTTT.